A single sample gave rise to the 6 T cell receptor beta chains below, sequenced in a study of T cell changes during pregnancy in multiple sclerosis (dated by TCRdb to the late 2010s). The library was produced with the immunoSEQ multiplex PCR assay. Entries here come from immuneACCESS through TCRdb and include only in-frame sequences with V and J called. Some clones fail to appear in such tables; in the studies checked, an unresolved V gene covers under half of the shortfall, and the cause of the remainder is unknown. Within this sample are around 25,000 clones, with approximately 91% of them counted one time only. The ten largest clones represent less than 10% of the sample. The sequenced sample was CD8+ T cells from peripheral blood mononuclear cells, obtained in the second trimester of pregnancy. These receptors were taken from a female donor with multiple sclerosis, enrolled in a pregnancy study.

The chain uses TRBV10-1 and TRBJ1-1, with 7 nucleotides matching TRBD1. Trimming cost V 3 bases and J 4 bases; bases outside gene matches: 5. There are 14 residues in the CDR3. The germline gives CDR1 WNHNN, CDR2 SYGVQD (reference sequence). The DNA of the CDR3 is TGCGCCAGCAGTGAAGACAGGGTAGGCACTGAAGCTTTCTTT. Protein: CASSEDRVGTEAFF.

The chain couples TRBV27 to TRBJ1-2, with 8 bases aligning to TRBD1. This CDR3 contains 14 residues. V gave up 3 bases and J gave up 8 bases; unmatched junction bases: 8. Germline V gives CDR1 MNHEY, CDR2 SMNVEV (reference sequence). CDR3 in DNA: TGTGCCAGCAGTTTTCAAGGGGGGACAGGAGGCTACACCTTC. As protein: CASSFQGGTGGYTF.

This clone was seen only a few times. The V gene is TRBV6-4, the J gene TRBJ2-2, with D possibly TRBD2 on 7 matching bases. This CDR3 region has 14 residues. Trimming took off 6 bases at V and 6 bases at J, with 14 bases between the two ends. Germline V gives CDR1 MRHNA, CDR2 SNTAGT. The CDR3 nucleotides read TGTGCCAGCAGCCCGGGGGGCGAGCCCGGGGAGCTGTTTTTT. It is translated as CASSPGGEPGELFF.

The chain joins TRBV10-1 to TRBJ2-2; D is undetermined. V was trimmed by 3 bases and J by 3 bases, leaving 5 bases between them. This CDR3 spans 13 amino acids. Germline loops: CDR1 WNHNN, CDR2 SYGVQD (reference sequence). CDR3 DNA: TGCGCCAGCAGTGACTCGTACACCGGGGAGCTGTTTTTT. This encodes CASSDSYTGELFF.

This chain uses TRBV6-1 with TRBJ1-1; a weak D match, TRBD1 (5 bases). The V gene's germline CDR1 is MNHNS and CDR2 SASEGT. Trimming removed 6 bases from V and 5 bases from J, with 19 bases in between. The CDR3 is 15 amino acids. CDR3 region: CASSALQGVGTEAFF. The CDR3 DNA reads TGTGCCAGCAGCGCATTGCAAGGGGTGGGGACTGAAGCTTTCTTT.

The J gene is TRBJ2-3, the V gene TRBV6-1; 7 nucleotides align to TRBD2. CDR1 is MNHNS, CDR2 SASEGT, per germline. This CDR3 comprises 15 residues. Trimming at V came to 1 base and at J to 6 bases, leaving 7 bases not matched to a gene. The CDR3 protein is CASSEVAGREDTQYF. CDR3 DNA: TGTGCCAGCAGTGAAGTGGCAGGGAGGGAGGATACGCAGTATTTT.